A single sample gave rise to the 14 T cell receptor beta chains below, sequenced in a study of CD8+CD57+ T cells in acquired aplastic anemia. CDR3 and TCR beta VDJ profiling relied on a genomic DNA template. TCRdb ran MiXCR on the reads and lists one entry per CDR3 protein. The sample carries around 150,000 distinct CDR3 sequences, 40% to 45% recorded once. Source material: sorted CD4+, CD8+, or CD8+CD57+ T cells (not recorded which) from PBMCs. All receptors derive from a human donor in good health, serving as a control.

This clonotype has just a few counts. The chain uses TRBV25-1 and TRBJ2-7, with D perhaps TRBD1 (6 bases). Germline V gives CDR1 MGHDK, CDR2 SYGVNS. With 1 base removed from V and 1 base from J, the gap between germline ends came to 11 bases. CDR3 length: 15 amino acids. CDR3 in DNA: TGTGCCAGCAGTGAATGGGCCACAGGGTCCTACGAGCAGTACTTC. Translated, it gives CASSEWATGSYEQYF.

This chain uses TRBV28 with TRBJ2-7; D possibly uses TRBD1 or TRBD2 (5 bases each). The germline V and J ends were trimmed by 6 bases and 2 bases, with 11 bases remaining between them. CDR1 and CDR2 (germline): MDHEN, SYDVKM. The CDR3 consists of 13 residues. The CDR3 coding sequence is TGTGCCAGCAGACTGGGGGTCACCTACGAGCAGTACTTC. Residues: CASRLGVTYEQYF.

This clonotype was seen repeatedly, ten times or more. This chain joins TRBV24-1 and TRBJ2-1; 7 positions agree with TRBD1. Trimming removed 5 bases from V and 3 bases from J; junction bases left unmatched: 9. The germline V gene has CDR1 KGHDR and CDR2 SFDVKD. CDR3 length: 16 residues. CDR3 loop: CATSAHRGRGYNEQFF. In DNA, the CDR3 is TGTGCCACCAGTGCGCACAGGGGAAGGGGCTACAATGAGCAGTTCTTC.

In this sample, this clonotype turned up a few times. This may stem from a read error, because a much larger clone lies one nucleotide away. A read error is likely, as this CDR3 ends without the conserved phenylalanine or tryptophan. This chain links TRBV9 with TRBJ1-1, with no clear D. The germline V and J ends were trimmed by 0 bases and 6 bases, with 12 bases remaining between them. The length of the CDR3 is 14 residues. The germline V gene encodes CDR1 SGDLS and CDR2 YYNGEE. The CDR3, as DNA: TGTGCCAGCAGCGTAGAGGACGGGTTCGCTGAAGCTTTCCTT. It translates to CASSVEDGFAEAFL.

In its sample, this clonotype was seen many times. The chain recombines TRBV5-1 with TRBJ1-3; D unclear. With 3 bases removed from V and 0 bases from J, the gap between germline ends came to 7 bases. In germline, CDR1 is SGHRS, CDR2 YFSETQ. The CDR3 has 14 residues. This chain's CDR3 is CASSYGPSGNTIYF. The CDR3 DNA reads as TGCGCCAGCAGCTACGGACCCTCTGGAAACACCATATATTTT. The full variable domain, in which reference TRBV5-1 and TRBJ1-3 provide the parts outside the CDR3, is KAGVTQTPRYLIKTRGQQVTLSCSPISGHRSVSWYQQTPGQGLQFLFEYFSETQRNKGNFPGRFSGRQFSNSRSEMNVSTLELGDSALYLCASSYGPSGNTIYFGEGSWLTVV.

At least ten counts were recorded for this clonotype. V is TRBV5-1 and J is TRBJ1-1; D unresolved. The V and J ends lost 2 bases and 3 bases respectively, with 14 bases between them. The CDR3 is made up of 15 amino acids. Germline assignment: CDR1 SGHRS and CDR2 YFSETQ. CDR3 in DNA: TGCGCCAGCAGCTTCGGAGGGCTATGGGACACTGAAGCTTTCTTT. Translating gives CASSFGGLWDTEAFF.

This clonotype has more than one count but fewer than ten. V gene TRBV18 combines with J gene TRBJ2-2; maybe TRBD1 (5 bases). Germline V gene lookup returns CDR1 KGHSH and CDR2 LQKENI. Trimming took off 1 base at V and 4 bases at J, with 10 bases between the two ends. The CDR3 is made up of 15 amino acids. This chain's CDR3 is CASSPRNTGTGELFF. CDR3 nucleotide sequence: TGTGCCAGCTCACCACGGAATACAGGCACCGGGGAGCTGTTTTTT.

V is TRBV5-1 and J is TRBJ2-2; D might be TRBD1 (6 bases). Germline lookup yields CDR1 SGHRS and CDR2 YFSETQ. The CDR3 runs to 15 residues. Between the trimmed V and J ends, which lost 0 bases and 3 bases, there was a span of 9 bases. CDR3 DNA: TGCGCCAGCAGCTTGGGCAGGGGCCACACCGGGGAGCTGTTTTTT. Encoded protein: CASSLGRGHTGELFF.

In the case of this clonotype: An end of the junction differs from the germline gene, which may be a read error. The chain couples TRBV11-2 to TRBJ2-7; TRBD2 matches at 12 bases. CDR1 and CDR2 from the germline V gene are SGHAT and FQNNGV. This CDR3 has 17 amino acids. The CDR3 DNA reads TGTGCCGGCAGCCTAACCCGACTAGCGGGAGATGGATACGAGCAGTACTTC. Encoded protein: CAGSLTRLAGDGYEQYF.

In this sample, this clonotype turned up a few times. The chain employs TRBV19 and TRBJ2-1; no clear D. Germline CDR1 LNHDA, CDR2 SQIVND (reference sequence). Trimming stripped 8 bases from V and 8 bases from J, with 10 bases between. The CDR3 covers 11 residues. CDR3 protein: CASSMSDEQFF. The CDR3 DNA reads TGTGCCAGTTCTATGAGTGATGAGCAGTTCTTC. Full variable domain (rest looked up from reference TRBV19 and TRBJ2-1): DGGITQSPKYLFRKEGQNVTLSCEQNLNHDAMYWYRQDPGQGLRLIYYSQIVNDFQKGDIAEGYSVSREKKESFPLTVTSAQKNPTAFYLCASSMSDEQFFGPGTRLTVL.

This clonotype was detected only a few times. Sequence at one end of the junction differs from germline and may be a read error. The rearrangement links TRBV5-1 to TRBJ2-3; no definite D call. CDR3 length: 14 amino acids. CDR1 and CDR2 (germline): SGHRS, YFSETQ. Written as DNA, the CDR3 is TGCGCCAGCAGCCCGCTCGGTTTTGGAGATGCGCAGTATTTT. The encoded protein is CASSPLGFGDAQYF.

This clonotype was picked up many times. The chain couples TRBV7-2 to TRBJ1-2; D is unresolved. Germline loops: CDR1 SGHTA, CDR2 FQGNSA. The germline V and J ends were trimmed by 4 bases and 0 bases, with 9 bases remaining between them. The CDR3 is made up of 14 amino acids. CDR3 nucleotides: TGTGCCAGCAGCTCGCTTGCGGCTAACTATGGCTACACCTTC. This codes for CASSSLAANYGYTF.

The table lists this clonotype with many counts. The chain joins TRBV24-1 to TRBJ1-2, with unresolved D. Germline V gene data show CDR1 as KGHDR and CDR2 as SFDVKD. The CDR3 runs 17 residues. Deletions cut 3 bases from V and 3 bases from J, with 19 bases between. In DNA form, the CDR3 reads TGTGCCACCAGTGATGAACAACTCCCGAAGGAGGACTATGGCTACACCTTC. Translation gives CATSDEQLPKEDYGYTF.

A remark on this clonotype: Relative to the germline gene, one junction end is altered; a read error may explain this. This chain joins TRBV25-1 and TRBJ2-7; tentative D call: TRBD2 (6 bases). The CDR3 consists of 14 residues. The germline V gene encodes CDR1 MGHDK and CDR2 SYGVNS. CDR3 in DNA: TGTGCCACCAGTGAGCCCGGCGGGGCCTACGAGCAGTACTTC. Translating it yields CATSEPGGAYEQYF.